This T cell receptor (beta chain) was obtained from a study of blood T cell repertoires in COVID-19. Study in general: The samples span acute and convalescent COVID-19 from the United States, Italy and Spain. From T cells, B-cell-depleted T cells, or PBMCs came the material, which was cDNA or gDNA.

V gave up 6 bases and J gave up 1 base; unmatched junction bases: 2. This CDR3 has 13 residues. Germline V lookup: CDR1 LNHDA, CDR2 SQIVND (reference sequence). The authors' processing: Amplification with reference gene primers provided the estimates of nucleated cell counts. Sequenced by immunoSEQ multiplex PCR; TCRdb stores in-frame clones only, minus some. That table gives V, J and clone size, and the DNA gave D and trimming. In the table there are roughly 110,000 clones, around 89% of which are singletons. The chain recombines TRBV19 with TRBJ2-5; 7 bases are shared with TRBD1. Material for sequencing was peripheral blood. The TCR was taken from a man aged 50-60 years with active or convalescent COVID-19. This chain's CDR3 is CASRKGAQETQYF. The DNA of the CDR3 is TGTGCCAGTAGGAAGGGGGCCCAAGAGACCCAGTACTTC. Complete variable domain (other parts from reference TRBV19 and TRBJ2-5): DGGITQSPKYLFRKEGQNVTLSCEQNLNHDAMYWYRQDPGQGLRLIYYSQIVNDFQKGDIAEGYSVSREKKESFPLTVTSAQKNPTAFYLCASRKGAQETQYFGPGTRLLVL.